This T cell receptor (beta chain) is drawn from a study of Graves' ophthalmopathy and Graves' hyperthyroidism (dated by TCRdb to the late 2010s). In terms of the full investigation: Peripheral blood was collected before any treatment was given, at the time of initial diagnosis. To tell Graves' ophthalmopathy apart from Graves' hyperthyroidism, and to predict which patients would progress to ophthalmopathy, the study relied on TCR beta repertoire signatures. In total, 135 blood samples were TCR-sequenced: some 40 ophthalmopathy, roughly 80 hyperthyroidism and around 17 hyperthyroidism-to-ophthalmopathy patients. To explore V-J signatures distinguishing ophthalmopathy from hyperthyroidism, a discovery set of about a hundred patients (fewer than 45 ophthalmopathy, 57 stable hyperthyroidism) was enrolled. For independent validation, a separate cohort was made up of 18 hyperthyroidism patients plus 17 patients who later progressed from hyperthyroidism to ophthalmopathy. In roughly 6 hyperthyroidism patients, the T-cell repertoire of thyroid tissue was compared with the T-cell repertoire of blood. Following sample collection, hyperthyroidism patients were given methimazole at a starting dose of 30 mg daily, and ophthalmopathy patients were given high-dose intravenous methylprednisolone. For training and testing, the 100 or so patients in the discovery cohort were randomly divided in a 7:3 ratio. Overall study outcomes, separate from this receptor: In cross-validation, the 13-signature model distinguished ophthalmopathy from stable hyperthyroidism with nearly 90% sensitivity and around 81% specificity, and in the test set the corresponding values were approximately 80% and 68%. Among expanded thyroid clonotypes with frequency above 0.001, most also showed up in blood, which suggests that blood repertoires may reflect the thyroid immune response. In validation, the model predicted ophthalmopathy progression with about 64% sensitivity and roughly 72% specificity; about a dozen predicted patients were CT-confirmed with GO in a median of about 6.1 months. No statistical method was used to set the sample size in advance, and the investigators knew which group each participant was assigned to.

Ophthalmopathy patients were characterized by moderately to severely active disease, a Clinical Activity Score of at least 3, a NOSPECS grade of at least 4, and a disease duration under 3 months. Patients with other autoimmune diseases, uncontrolled infections, pregnancy or lactation were excluded. Clinical symptoms, serum thyroxine, TRAb, thyroid ultrasound and orbital computed tomography were used for diagnosis. Using Ficoll-Paque density gradient centrifugation, PBMCs were isolated from approximately 11 ml of fresh peripheral blood. Total RNA was extracted using Trizol reagent, and RNA quality was checked on an Agilent 2100 Bioanalyzer. For repertoire sequencing, TCR beta CDR3 regions were amplified from RNA transcripts. HTBI primers and the Qiagen OneStep RT-PCR kit were used in a first-round RT-PCR, which was followed by a second-round multiplex PCR, size selection and purification. Libraries were sequenced on an Illumina HiSeq2000 using paired-end 100 bp reads. The authors processed their data as follows. Reads were processed with SOAPnuke, discarding reads with adapters, uncalled bases, mean Phred below 15, or no exact constant-primer or identifier match. COPE v1.2.5 was used to merge high-quality paired reads. Each unique nucleotide sequence was defined as a clonotype, and clonotypes were aligned to IMGT TRB V, D and J references with MiTCR v1.1. Only V-J combinations with frequency above 0.0001 were analysed, covering over 99% of repertoires. A TCR clonal expansion and chaos score per V-J combination was defined as the ratio of F50 clonal expansion to chaos observed in the TCRdist matrix. Welch's t-statistics and random forest were used to reduce features to about a dozen V-J combinations, which were fed into a naive Bayes classifier. The similarity between thyroid and blood repertoires was quantified using the Morisita-Horn index. TCRdb reran the public reads through fastp at Q25 and MiXCR, keeping productive beta chains. Rows are unified per CDR3 protein, each entry keeping the most common DNA and genes. The V and J calls reflect TCRdb's pipeline rather than the authors' work. Counted in this sample were approximately 480,000 distinct CDR3 sequences; around 15% of them appeared once. Roughly 10% of the sample rests with the top ten.

This clonotype was seen repeatedly, ten times or more. Its antigen is currently not known. No clone much larger than this one lies a single base away; base qualities are absent. From V the trimming removes 2 bases and from J it removes 5 bases, while the gene matches leave 14 bases of the junction unaccounted for. The CDR3 covers 18 residues, taking in both the cysteine and the phenylalanine. The kept DNA is CDR3 alone, 54 bases in frame from the first base. CDR1 and CDR2 (MNHNS, SASEGT) derive from the germline V gene. The receptor chain draws on TRBV6-1 and TRBJ2-7; 11 central bases correspond to TRBD2. This clonotype was obtained from a woman in her twenties or thirties with Graves' ophthalmopathy. Donor details come from another sample of the same person, matched by shared clones. Sequences were obtained from blood. The CDR3 region: CASSERGTSGALLDEQYF. The sequenced DNA: TGTGCCAGCAGTGAACGAGGGACTAGCGGTGCCCTTCTAGACGAGCAGTACTTC.